The 24 T cell receptor beta chains below were found in one sample sequenced in a study of CD8 T cells in ankylosing spondylitis. Study-wide points: There was a TCR beta motif, made of fewer than 10 highly homologous variants, that appeared characteristic of ankylosing spondylitis blood.

Which antigens these TCRs recognize remains unknown. TCRdb used MiXCR to reprocess the 5' RACE reads, holding one entry per CDR3 protein. This repertoire shows 500,000 to 650,000 distinct CDR3 sequences, over 4% found once; its top ten account for around 3.6%. The sample comprised blood, either unsorted or a sorted T cell fraction (not recorded which). The receptors come from a male donor with ankylosing spondylitis.

There are many counts of this clonotype. This chain connects TRBV27 to TRBJ1-5, with D possibly TRBD1 on 5 matching bases. Trimming removed 4 bases from V and 4 bases from J, with 14 bases in between. The germline V gene encodes CDR1 MNHEY and CDR2 SMNVEV (reference sequence). This CDR3 has 15 residues. The CDR3 coding sequence is TGTGCCAGCAGTTCCGGGACTGAGGGAAATCAGCCCCAGCATTTT. As protein: CASSSGTEGNQPQHF.

The CDR3 DNA is TGTGCCAGCTCGGAGGGAATTTACGAGCAGTACTTC. Translating it yields CASSEGIYEQYF. The V gene is TRBV18, the J gene TRBJ2-7, with D maybe TRBD2 (6 bases). Trimming removed 6 bases from V and 4 bases from J, with 10 bases in between. Germline V gene lookup returns CDR1 KGHSH and CDR2 LQKENI. This CDR3 comprises 12 residues.

There are many counts of this clonotype. The rearrangement links TRBV25-1 to TRBJ2-3; a weak D match, TRBD2 (5 bases). Germline values: CDR1 MGHDK, CDR2 SYGVNS. The V end was cut by 4 bases, the J end by 10 bases, with 27 bases between. The CDR3 totals 17 residues. The CDR3: CASSAPTGNPNARAQYF. In DNA form, the CDR3 reads TGTGCCAGCAGTGCACCGACCGGGAACCCCAACGCGCGAGCGCAGTATTTT.

This clonotype has just a few counts. The chain employs TRBV20-1 and TRBJ2-1; weak D call: TRBD2 (6 bases). The V end was cut by 0 bases, the J end by 0 bases, with 6 bases between. This CDR3 contains 14 residues. Germline loops: CDR1 DFQATT, CDR2 SNEGSKA (reference sequence). The CDR3 DNA follows: TGCAGTGCTAGAGACGGGAGCTCCTACAATGAGCAGTTCTTC. Its translation: CSARDGSSYNEQFF.

This clonotype turned up a few times. The rearrangement uses TRBV6-5 and TRBJ1-1; D possibly corresponds to TRBD1 (5 bases). The CDR3 runs 15 residues. Germline-derived CDR1 and CDR2 are MNHEY and SVGAGI. V was clipped by 4 bases and J by 3 bases, with 15 bases between them. The CDR3 region has the DNA TGTGCCAGCAGTTCTCGGCCAAGGGGTTACACTGAAGCTTTCTTT. Amino acids: CASSSRPRGYTEAFF.

The chain has TRBV6-5 and TRBJ2-7; weak D call: TRBD2 (5 bases). From germline, CDR1 is MNHEY and CDR2 SVGAGI. Trimming shortened V by 2 bases and J by 2 bases, and 13 bases separated the two germline ends. This CDR3 contains 15 residues. The CDR3 DNA reads TGTGCCAGCAGTTACGGCCAAAGAGGGACCTACGAGCAGTACTTC. Translated: CASSYGQRGTYEQYF.

Many counts were recorded for this clonotype. The rearrangement joins TRBV6-5 to TRBJ2-1; D might be TRBD1 (6 bases). Deletions cut 3 bases from V and 2 bases from J, with 11 bases between. Germline V gives CDR1 MNHEY, CDR2 SVGAGI. The CDR3 covers 15 residues. The CDR3 coding sequence is TGTGCCAGCAGTTATTGGGGGCCGCCCTACAATGAGCAGTTCTTC. It translates to CASSYWGPPYNEQFF.

This clonotype was observed many times. The chain couples TRBV27 to TRBJ2-7; 9 bases fit TRBD2. This CDR3 has 15 amino acids. Germline-derived CDR1 and CDR2 are MNHEY and SMNVEV (reference sequence). J gave up 4 bases and V 5 bases, and 9 bases lay outside the gene matches. CDR3 amino acids: CASSGGLAGLYEQYF. DNA of the CDR3: TGTGCCAGCAGTGGGGGGCTAGCGGGATTATACGAGCAGTACTTC.

This clonotype was seen ten or more times. The germline gene is not matched at one end of the junction; a read error may be the cause. The V and J genes are TRBV7-2 and TRBJ1-1; D is ambiguous. The CDR3 length is 13 residues. The V gene's germline CDR1 is SGHTA and CDR2 FQGNSA. CDR3 DNA sequence: TGCGCCAGCAGCTTTTACAGGAACACTGAAGCTTTCTTT. It specifies CASSFYRNTEAFF.

This clonotype was seen ten or more times. The chain joins TRBV6-5 to TRBJ1-6; TRBD1 is a possible D gene (6 bases). CDR1 MNHEY and CDR2 SVGAGI come from the germline V gene. The CDR3 runs to 15 residues. V shed 0 bases and J shed 9 bases, with 12 bases lying between them. CDR3 sequence (DNA): TGTGCCAGCAGTTACTCGGAATCAGGGGTTTCACCCCTCCACTTT. Its translation: CASSYSESGVSPLHF.

This clonotype showed up many times. CDR3 in DNA: TGTGCCAGCAGTAGGGAGAAGTACTTC. Residues: CASSREKYF. This chain connects TRBV27 to TRBJ2-7, with a possible D match to TRBD2 (5 bases). The germline V and J ends were trimmed by 5 bases and 11 bases, with 7 bases remaining between them. This CDR3 spans 9 amino acids. In germline, CDR1 is MNHEY, CDR2 SMNVEV (reference sequence).

This clonotype has ten or more counts. The chain combines TRBV11-2 with TRBJ2-7, with 8 bases matching TRBD1. Germline values: CDR1 SGHAT, CDR2 FQNNGV. This CDR3 has 15 residues. V lost 1 base, J lost 3 bases, and 5 bases stayed unmatched. CDR3 nucleotide sequence: TGTGCCAGCAGCTTAGGTGGGACAGGAAACTACGAGCAGTACTTC. It yields the protein CASSLGGTGNYEQYF.

This clonotype appeared many times. The CDR3: CASSLRDGYGYTF. The CDR3 DNA reads as TGTGCCAGCAGCTTACGGGACGGCTATGGCTACACCTTC. V usage is TRBV7-2 and J usage is TRBJ1-2, with D maybe TRBD1 (5 bases). The germline V gene has CDR1 SGHTA and CDR2 FQGNSA. The length of the CDR3 is 13 residues. Trimming pared 2 bases from V and 4 bases from J, leaving 8 bases between.

This clonotype was seen at least ten times. The chain combines TRBV28 with TRBJ1-4, with D possibly matching TRBD1 (5 bases). The V gene lost 2 bases and the J gene lost 7 bases, with 8 bases spanning the gap. This CDR3 comprises 13 residues. CDR1 and CDR2 from the germline V gene are MDHEN and SYDVKM. The CDR3 bases are TGTGCCAGCAGTTTAGGGGGTCTTGAAAAACTGTTTTTT. Translated, it gives CASSLGGLEKLFF.

This clonotype was observed many times. The chain recombines TRBV27 with TRBJ2-1; maybe TRBD2 (6 bases). The CDR3 sequence is 14 residues long. In germline, CDR1 is MNHEY, CDR2 SMNVEV (reference sequence). The V and J ends lost 0 bases and 6 bases respectively, with 9 bases between them. The CDR3 sequence is CASSLSGGVNEQFF. In DNA form, the CDR3 reads TGTGCCAGCAGTTTATCCGGAGGGGTCAATGAGCAGTTCTTC.

This clonotype was observed many times. The V and J genes are TRBV5-1 and TRBJ1-5, with D unclear. CDR3 length equals 15 residues. The germline V gene encodes CDR1 SGHRS and CDR2 YFSETQ. Trimming pared 0 bases from V and 3 bases from J, leaving 10 bases between. The chain's CDR3 is CASSLVAGLNQPQHF. CDR3 in DNA: TGCGCCAGCAGCTTGGTAGCGGGTCTCAATCAGCCCCAGCATTTT.

This clonotype was picked up many times. The chain recombines TRBV7-2 with TRBJ2-1; TRBD2 matches at 9 bases. Losses at the gene ends were 0 bases for V and 2 bases for J; bases not matched to a gene: 5. Germline assignment: CDR1 SGHTA and CDR2 FQGNSA. This CDR3 region has 17 residues. CDR3 nucleotide sequence: TGTGCCAGCAGCTTAGCGCCGCTAGCGGGGCCCTACAATGAGCAGTTCTTC. This gives the protein CASSLAPLAGPYNEQFF. The full variable domain, in which reference TRBV7-2 and TRBJ2-1 provide the parts outside the CDR3, is GAGVSQSPSNKVTEKGKDVELRCDPISGHTALYWYRQSLGQGLEFLIYFQGNSAPDKSGLPSDRFSAERTGGSVSTLTIQRTQQEDSAVYLCASSLAPLAGPYNEQFFGPGTRLTVL.

This clonotype was counted at least ten times. This sequence joins TRBV29-1 and TRBJ2-5; D may be TRBD1 (6 bases). The CDR3 loop spans 12 amino acids. CDR1 and CDR2 (germline): SQVTM, ANQGSEA. V was pared by 5 bases and J by 3 bases, with 10 bases between. The CDR3 loop is CSVTSGEETQYF. The CDR3 nucleotides read TGCAGCGTTACGTCAGGGGAAGAGACCCAGTACTTC.

This clonotype was detected many times. V gene TRBV10-3 combines with J gene TRBJ1-5; D is perhaps TRBD1 (5 bases). Germline loops: CDR1 ENHRY, CDR2 SYGVKD. The V and J ends lost 4 bases and 5 bases respectively, with 12 bases between them. The CDR3 sequence is 14 residues long. In nucleotides, the CDR3 is TGTGCCATCAGTGTAGCGGGGGAGGATCAGCCCCAGCATTTT. As protein: CAISVAGEDQPQHF.

At least ten counts were recorded for this clonotype. This chain joins TRBV12-3 or TRBV12-4 and TRBJ2-1; no firm D call. V lost 6 bases and J lost 3, with 9 bases in between. This CDR3 contains 13 residues. The CDR3 coding sequence is TGTGCCAGCAGCATGCAGAGCTACAATGAGCAGTTCTTC. Translation gives CASSMQSYNEQFF.

This clonotype was seen at least ten times. The chain employs TRBV5-1 and TRBJ1-6, with D uncertain. The CDR3 runs to 13 residues. Germline V gene sequence: CDR1 SGHRS, CDR2 YFSETQ. Trimming took off 5 bases at V and 5 bases at J, with 8 bases between the two ends. The CDR3 spells CASRGQDNSPLHF. In DNA, the CDR3 is TGCGCCAGCAGAGGCCAGGATAATTCACCCCTCCACTTT. Full variable domain (rest looked up from reference TRBV5-1 and TRBJ1-6): KAGVTQTPRYLIKTRGQQVTLSCSPISGHRSVSWYQQTPGQGLQFLFEYFSETQRNKGNFPGRFSGRQFSNSRSEMNVSTLELGDSALYLCASRGQDNSPLHFGNGTRLTVT.

This clonotype has a count of ten or more. This chain connects TRBV9 to TRBJ1-1; D gene ambiguous. Germline lookup yields CDR1 SGDLS and CDR2 YYNGEE. The germline V and J ends were trimmed by 0 bases and 6 bases, with 12 bases remaining between them. This CDR3 has 14 amino acids. CDR3 bases: TGTGCCAGCAGCGTAGATGTGGGCACCGCTGAAGCTTTCTTT. It specifies CASSVDVGTAEAFF.

This clonotype appeared many times. V and J are TRBV6-5 and TRBJ1-1; D not resolved. The CDR3 totals 14 residues. Germline CDR1 MNHEY, CDR2 SVGAGI. Trimming removed 1 base at V and 6 bases at J, with 12 bases between. In DNA, the CDR3 is TGTGCCAGCAGTTACTGGGGAGGGAAGGCTGAAGCTTTCTTT. Encoded protein: CASSYWGGKAEAFF.

This clonotype was recorded many times. The chain employs TRBV6-1 and TRBJ2-2; maybe TRBD1 (5 bases). CDR1 MNHNS and CDR2 SASEGT come from the germline V gene. Trimming took off 7 bases at V and 0 bases at J, with 12 bases between the two ends. This CDR3 is built from 15 residues. CDR3 residues: CASKKTVSNTGELFF. Here the CDR3 DNA reads TGTGCCAGCAAGAAGACAGTTTCGAACACCGGGGAGCTGTTTTTT.